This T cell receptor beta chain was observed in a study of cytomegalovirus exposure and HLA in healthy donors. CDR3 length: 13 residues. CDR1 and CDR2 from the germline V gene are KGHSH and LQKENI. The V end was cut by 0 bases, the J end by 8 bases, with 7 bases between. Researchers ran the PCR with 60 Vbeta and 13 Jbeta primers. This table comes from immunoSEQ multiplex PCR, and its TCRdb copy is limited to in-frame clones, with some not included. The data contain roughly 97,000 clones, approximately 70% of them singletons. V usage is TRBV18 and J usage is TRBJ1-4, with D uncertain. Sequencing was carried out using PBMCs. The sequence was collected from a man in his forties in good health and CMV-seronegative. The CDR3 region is CASSPPNQEKLFF. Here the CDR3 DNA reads TGTGCCAGCTCACCACCTAATCAGGAAAAACTGTTTTTT.